The 14 T cell receptor beta chains in this list originate from one sample, sequenced in a study of control samples from healthy donors and cancer patients. Sequenced by immunoSEQ multiplex PCR; TCRdb stores in-frame clones only, minus some. The sample has about 140,000 clones; approximately 94% are singletons. Material: blood. These receptors all stem from a man aged 35-49 years in good health.

This chain connects TRBV3-1 (or the pseudogene TRBV3-2) to TRBJ2-7; D gene ambiguous. This CDR3 region has 15 residues. The germline gives CDR1 LGHDT, CDR2 YNNKEL (reference sequence). The germline V and J ends were trimmed by 1 base and 2 bases, with 12 bases remaining between them. CDR3 in amino acids: CASSQGAGSTYEQYF. For the CDR3, the DNA is TGTGCCAGCAGCCAAGGGGCCGGGTCTACCTACGAGCAGTACTTC.

J is TRBJ1-6 and V is TRBV6-4; D ambiguous. With 4 bases removed from V and 7 bases from J, the gap between germline ends came to 17 bases. This CDR3 is built from 16 residues. Looked up from germline, CDR1 is MRHNA and CDR2 is SNTAGT. In nucleotides, the CDR3 is TGTGCCAGCAGTGTTTCAATTACCTCGGGGAATTCACCCCTCCACTTT. This gives the protein CASSVSITSGNSPLHF.

The V and J genes are TRBV6-5 and TRBJ1-6; 7 nucleotides line up with TRBD1. Per the germline V gene, CDR1 is MNHEY and CDR2 is SVGAGI. V trimming: 8 bases; J trimming: 6 bases; junction bases outside the gene matches: 10. This CDR3 is built from 15 residues. Here the CDR3 reads CASQSWTGSNSPLHF. The CDR3 bases are TGTGCCAGCCAAAGTTGGACAGGTTCTAATTCACCCCTCCACTTT.

This chain connects TRBV6-6 to TRBJ2-2; a weak D match, TRBD2 (6 bases). Germline V CDR1 and CDR2: MNHNY, SVGAGI (reference sequence). The CDR3 totals 16 residues. V lost 6 bases and J lost 7, with 21 bases in between. The CDR3 reads CASSRFLTSEVGELFF. The CDR3 DNA follows: TGTGCCAGCAGCCGCTTTTTGACTAGTGAGGTCGGGGAGCTGTTTTTT.

This chain uses TRBV5-1 with TRBJ2-1, with D hard to call. This CDR3 region has 17 residues. Trimming cost V 1 base and J 0 bases, with 14 bases left between them. The germline CDR1 and CDR2 sequences are SGHRS and YFSETQ. The CDR3 loop is CASSLFGGPSSYNEQFF. Written as DNA, the CDR3 is TGCGCCAGCAGCTTGTTTGGCGGTCCCAGCTCCTACAATGAGCAGTTCTTC. The whole variable domain, remainder taken from reference TRBV5-1 and TRBJ2-1, is KAGVTQTPRYLIKTRGQQVTLSCSPISGHRSVSWYQQTPGQGLQFLFEYFSETQRNKGNFPGRFSGRQFSNSRSEMNVSTLELGDSALYLCASSLFGGPSSYNEQFFGPGTRLTVL.

The chain employs TRBV4-2 and TRBJ1-1; the match to TRBD1 covers 11 bases. Germline trimming cut 0 bases from V and 4 bases from J; bases unmatched to any gene: 4. CDR1 and CDR2 from the germline V gene are LGHNA and YNFKEQ. The CDR3 extends over 16 amino acids. The CDR3 DNA reads as TGTGCCAGCAGCCAAGACTTCGGGACAGGGGGCACTGAAGCTTTCTTT. This sequence encodes CASSQDFGTGGTEAFF.

This clone came up a few times. The genes are TRBV7-9 and TRBJ2-5, with unresolved D. Looked up from germline, CDR1 is SEHNR and CDR2 is FQNEAQ (reference sequence). V was clipped by 2 bases and J by 1 base, with 5 bases between them. The CDR3 contains 13 residues. In DNA, the CDR3 is TGTGCCAGCAGCTTAAGTAGCCAAGAGACCCAGTACTTC. Its translation: CASSLSSQETQYF.

This chain links TRBV6-5 with TRBJ2-2; D not resolved. CDR1 and CDR2 from the germline V gene are MNHEY and SVGAGI. V lost 3 bases to trimming and J lost 2 bases, with 7 bases between them. The CDR3 runs to 14 residues. In DNA form, the CDR3 reads TGTGCCAGCAGTTATTACAGTAACACCGGGGAGCTGTTTTTT. It is translated as CASSYYSNTGELFF.

This rearrangement joins TRBV5-8 to TRBJ2-5; tentatively, D is TRBD1 or TRBD2 (6 bases each). The length of the CDR3 is 13 residues. Germline V lookup: CDR1 SGHTS, CDR2 YDEGEE. With 0 bases removed from V and 5 bases from J, the gap between germline ends came to 8 bases. CDR3 bases: TGTGCCAGCAGCTTGGAAGGGGGGGAGACCCAGTACTTC. This translates into CASSLEGGETQYF.

The V and J genes are TRBV2 and TRBJ1-5, with D possibly matching TRBD1 (6 bases). There are 15 residues in the CDR3. Germline CDR1 is SNHLY and CDR2 is FYNNEI. V was trimmed by 8 bases and J by 1 base, leaving 15 bases between them. Written as DNA, the CDR3 is TGTGCCAGCGGTACAGGGAGGACGAGCAATCAGCCCCAGCATTTT. Its protein product is CASGTGRTSNQPQHF.

Points on this clone: This likely comes from a read error, as the CDR3 has no conserved phenylalanine or tryptophan at its end. V is TRBV27 and J is TRBJ1-6; D unclear. Trimming took 6 bases from V and 13 from J, leaving 22 bases between them. The CDR3 runs 15 residues. Germline values: CDR1 MNHEY, CDR2 SMNVEV (reference sequence). CDR3 in DNA: TGTGCCAGCAGCGTAGGCTCCGTACCCACATCGCCCCTCCACCTT. This codes for CASSVGSVPTSPLHL.

The chain links TRBV9 to TRBJ2-2; tentatively, D is TRBD2 (5 bases). V was shortened by 0 bases and J by 8 bases, with 20 bases between the two germline ends. The CDR3 covers 17 residues. Germline CDR1 is SGDLS and CDR2 is YYNGEE. The DNA for the CDR3 is TGTGCCAGCAGCGTAGCTACGAGGGAGCCGAATAAAGGGGAGCTGTTTTTT. It is translated as CASSVATREPNKGELFF.

The chain is built from TRBV7-9 and TRBJ1-1; D possibly corresponds to TRBD1 (6 bases). This CDR3 has 14 residues. Trimming stripped 7 bases from V and 6 bases from J, with 18 bases between. Germline loops: CDR1 SEHNR, CDR2 FQNEAQ (reference sequence). The CDR3, as DNA: TGTGCCAGCAACTTCGACAGGTGGTCGGCTGAAGCTTTCTTT. This sequence encodes CASNFDRWSAEAFF.

V usage is TRBV9 and J usage is TRBJ1-6, with D perhaps TRBD1 (6 bases). The CDR3 sequence is 14 residues long. The germline V and J ends were trimmed by 3 bases and 7 bases, with 11 bases remaining between them. Germline V gene data show CDR1 as SGDLS and CDR2 as YYNGEE. The chain's CDR3 is CASSGSGDNSPLHF. The DNA for the CDR3 is TGTGCCAGCAGCGGATCAGGGGACAATTCACCCCTCCACTTT.